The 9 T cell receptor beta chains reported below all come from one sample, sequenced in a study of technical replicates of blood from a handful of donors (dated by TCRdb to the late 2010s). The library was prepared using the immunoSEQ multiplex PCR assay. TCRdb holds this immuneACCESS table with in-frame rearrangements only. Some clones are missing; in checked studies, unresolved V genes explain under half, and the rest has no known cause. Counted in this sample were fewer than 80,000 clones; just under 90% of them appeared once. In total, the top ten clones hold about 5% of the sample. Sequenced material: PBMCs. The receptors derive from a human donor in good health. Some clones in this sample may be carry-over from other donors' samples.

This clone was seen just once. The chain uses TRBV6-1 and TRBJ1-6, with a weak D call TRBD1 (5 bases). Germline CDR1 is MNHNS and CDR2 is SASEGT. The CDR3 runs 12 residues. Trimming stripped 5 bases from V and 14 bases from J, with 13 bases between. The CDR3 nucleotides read TGTGCCAGCAGTACCGGACAATTAGCCCTCCACTTT. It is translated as CASSTGQLALHF.

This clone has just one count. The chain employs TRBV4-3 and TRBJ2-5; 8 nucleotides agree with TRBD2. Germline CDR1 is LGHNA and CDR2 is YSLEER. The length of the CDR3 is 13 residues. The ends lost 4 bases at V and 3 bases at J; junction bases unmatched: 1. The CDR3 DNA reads TGCGCCAGCAGCCTAGCGGGAAAAGAGACCCAGTACTTC. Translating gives CASSLAGKETQYF.

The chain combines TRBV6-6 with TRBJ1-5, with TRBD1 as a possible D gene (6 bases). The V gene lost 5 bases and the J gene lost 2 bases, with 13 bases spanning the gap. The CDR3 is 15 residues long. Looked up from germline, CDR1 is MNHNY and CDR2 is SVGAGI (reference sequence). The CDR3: CASSKTGGGNQPQHF. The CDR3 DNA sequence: TGTGCCAGCAGTAAGACAGGTGGTGGCAATCAGCCCCAGCATTTT.

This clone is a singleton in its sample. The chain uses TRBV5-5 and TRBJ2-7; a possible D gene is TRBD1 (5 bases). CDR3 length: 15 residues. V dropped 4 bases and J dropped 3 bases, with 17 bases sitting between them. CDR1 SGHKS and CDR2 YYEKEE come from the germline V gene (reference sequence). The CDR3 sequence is CASSLLVTGLYEQYF. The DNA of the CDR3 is TGTGCCAGCAGCCTCTTGGTTACAGGCCTCTACGAGCAGTACTTC. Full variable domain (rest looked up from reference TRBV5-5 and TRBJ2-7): DAGVTQSPTHLIKTRGQQVTLRCSPISGHKSVSWYQQVLGQGPQFIFQYYEKEERGRGNFPDRFSARQFPNYSSELNVNALLLGDSALYLCASSLLVTGLYEQYFGPGTRLTVT.

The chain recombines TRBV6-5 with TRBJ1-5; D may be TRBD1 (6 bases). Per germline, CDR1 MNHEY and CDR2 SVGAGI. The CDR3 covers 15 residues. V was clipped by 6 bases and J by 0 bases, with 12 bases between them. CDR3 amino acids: CASSRGSLSNQPQHF. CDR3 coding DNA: TGTGCCAGCAGCAGGGGCTCGCTTAGCAATCAGCCCCAGCATTTT.

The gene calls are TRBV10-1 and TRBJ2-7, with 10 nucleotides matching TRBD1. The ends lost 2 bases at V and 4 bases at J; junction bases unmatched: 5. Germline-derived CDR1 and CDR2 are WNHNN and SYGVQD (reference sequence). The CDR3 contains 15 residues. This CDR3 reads CASSENDRGLYEQYF. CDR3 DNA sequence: TGCGCCAGCAGTGAGAACGACAGGGGGCTATACGAGCAGTACTTC.

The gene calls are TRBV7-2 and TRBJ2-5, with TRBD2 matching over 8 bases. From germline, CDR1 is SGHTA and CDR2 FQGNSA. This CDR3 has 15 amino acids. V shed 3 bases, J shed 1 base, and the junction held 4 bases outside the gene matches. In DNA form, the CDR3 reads TGTGCCAGCAGCTTGGGAGCGGGGGCCCAAGAGACCCAGTACTTC. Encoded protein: CASSLGAGAQETQYF.

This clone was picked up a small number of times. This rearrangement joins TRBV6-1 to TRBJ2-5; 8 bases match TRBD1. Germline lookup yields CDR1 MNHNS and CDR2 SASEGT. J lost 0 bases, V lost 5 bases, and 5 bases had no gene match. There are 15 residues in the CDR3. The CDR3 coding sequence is TGTGCCAGCAGTAGAATGACAGGGGACCAAGAGACCCAGTACTTC. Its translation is CASSRMTGDQETQYF.

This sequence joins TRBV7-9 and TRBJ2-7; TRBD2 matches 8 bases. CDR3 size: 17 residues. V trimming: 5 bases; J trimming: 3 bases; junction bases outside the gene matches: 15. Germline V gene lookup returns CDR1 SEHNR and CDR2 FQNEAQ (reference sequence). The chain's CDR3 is CASSDSESREGLYEQYF. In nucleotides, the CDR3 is TGTGCCAGCAGCGATTCGGAGTCTCGGGAGGGCCTCTACGAGCAGTACTTC.